The source of this T cell receptor beta chain is a study of radiation and T cells in renal cell carcinoma. On the study more broadly: Nephrectomy followed 15 Gy stereotactic body radiation by 4 weeks. Study-level findings and limits: From baseline, blood top tumor clonotypes peaked at 2 weeks post-radiation.

Specified time point: blood 2 weeks post-SBRT. Sample treatment: 15 Gy SBRT to primary tumor, nephrectomy 4 weeks later. TCRdb's table, derived via immunoSEQ multiplex PCR, lists solely in-frame clones and lacks some. The data contain some 130,000 clones, 75% to 85% of them singletons. Of note for this clone: Its antigen is undetermined. The sample contains more than one DNA sequence encoding this CDR3.

Trimming removed 2 bases from V and 0 bases from J, with 3 bases in between. Germline V lookup: CDR1 KGHSH, CDR2 LQKENI. The CDR3 contains 13 residues. This specimen was blood, taken from a patient whose treatment included radiotherapy and nephrectomy. This sequence joins TRBV18 and TRBJ2-3; no clear D. This sequence was found in a woman aged 60-75 years with renal cell carcinoma. CDR3 sequence reads: CASSPISTDTQYF. The CDR3 DNA follows: TGTGCCAGCTCACCAATCAGCACAGATACGCAGTATTTT. The full variable domain, its missing parts supplied by reference TRBV18 and TRBJ2-3, is NAGVMQNPRHLVRRRGQEARLRCSPMKGHSHVYWYRQLPEEGLKFMVYLQKENIIDESGMPKERFSAEFPKEGPSILRIQQVVRGDSAAYFCASSPISTDTQYFGPGTRLTVL.